What follows are 22 T cell receptor beta chains derived from one specimen sequenced in a study of shared clonotypes between healthy human individuals. Produced via immunoSEQ multiplex PCR; TCRdb's table is partial and in-frame only. The sample contains roughly 1.4 million clones, about 98.5% of which appear only once. The source material was naive CD4+ T cells sorted from blood. The subset was: CD45RA+ positively selected. These receptors all stem from a man in his thirties or forties in good health.

The V call is TRBV7-9, the J call TRBJ2-1; TRBD2 matches at 9 bases. Germline loops: CDR1 SEHNR, CDR2 FQNEAQ (reference sequence). V dropped 2 bases and J dropped 4; count of bases not matched to a gene: 12. The CDR3 has 18 residues. Here the CDR3 DNA reads TGTGCCAGCAGCTTAAGAGGGGGACGCGGGAGGGCTTACAATGAGCAGTTCTTC. Translation: CASSLRGGRGRAYNEQFF. The whole variable domain, filled in from reference TRBV7-9 and TRBJ2-1, reads DTGVSQNPRHKITKRGQNVTFRCDPISEHNRLYWYRQTLGQGPEFLTYFQNEAQLEKSRLLSDRFSAERPKGSFSTLEIQRTEQGDSAMYLCASSLRGGRGRAYNEQFFGPGTRLTVL.

V and J are TRBV7-8 and TRBJ2-3, with TRBD1 matching 7 bases. Germline V gene lookup returns CDR1 SGHVS and CDR2 FQNEAQ. This CDR3 contains 15 residues. J was trimmed by 2 bases and V by 5 bases; bases with no gene match: 7. The CDR3 sequence is CASSVIGTATDTQYF. In DNA form, the CDR3 reads TGTGCCAGCAGCGTGATCGGGACAGCCACAGATACGCAGTATTTT.

V is TRBV1 and J is TRBJ2-2; whether TRBD2, the table's D call, matches the DNA was not checked. TRBV1 is assigned pseudogene status. CDR3 size: 17 residues. For the CDR3, the DNA is TGCACCAGCAGCCAACCTAGGACTAGCGGGAACACCGGGGAGCTGTTTTTT. This translates into CTSSQPRTSGNTGELFF.

The chain is built from TRBV29-1 and TRBJ2-1; 7 bases map to TRBD1. This CDR3 spans 11 amino acids. The germline gives CDR1 SQVTM, CDR2 ANQGSEA. The junction had 6 bases not matched to a gene; V was cut back by 6 bases and J by 10 bases. This chain's CDR3 is CSVQGQVEQFF. The CDR3 nucleotides read TGCAGCGTGCAAGGACAGGTAGAGCAGTTCTTC.

The chain links TRBV2 to TRBJ2-5; 8 positions agree with TRBD2. The CDR3 runs 12 residues. Germline CDR1 SNHLY, CDR2 FYNNEI. CDR3 bases: TGTGCTAGCGGGGAGGTAGCTGAGACCCAGTACTTC. This sequence encodes CASGEVAETQYF.

This chain connects TRBV6-1 to TRBJ2-3, with D perhaps matching TRBD1 (5 bases). CDR3 length equals 15 residues. Trimming took 2 bases from V and 6 from J, leaving 15 bases between them. The germline V gene has CDR1 MNHNS and CDR2 SASEGT. In DNA form, the CDR3 reads TGTGCCAGCAGTGAATTCAGGGCGACGGGTGATACGCAGTATTTT. It translates to CASSEFRATGDTQYF.

The chain joins TRBV7-2 to TRBJ2-2; the match to TRBD2 covers 7 bases. CDR1 SGHTA and CDR2 FQGNSA come from the germline V gene. The CDR3 runs to 16 residues. With 2 bases clipped from V and 5 bases from J, the junction kept 8 bases outside the gene matches. CDR3 in amino acids: CASSLRLRERTGELFF. CDR3 coding DNA: TGTGCCAGCAGCTTACGCTTGCGGGAGAGGACCGGGGAGCTGTTTTTT.

This clone has just one count. J is TRBJ1-5 and V is TRBV7-8, with TRBD1 identical over 7 bases. This CDR3 comprises 16 residues. Germline CDR1 and CDR2: SGHVS and FQNEAQ. The junction had 7 bases not matched to a gene; V was cut back by 0 bases and J by 5 bases. The CDR3 reads CASSLARDSLHQPQHF. The CDR3 coding sequence is TGTGCCAGCAGCTTAGCCCGGGACAGCCTACATCAGCCCCAGCATTTT.

This sequence joins TRBV19 and TRBJ1-1; the D gene is possibly TRBD1 (5 bases). V shed 8 bases and J shed 0 bases, with 13 bases lying between them. Germline V CDR1 and CDR2: LNHDA, SQIVND (reference sequence). This CDR3 contains 14 residues. The CDR3 nucleotides read TGTGCCAGTGGTAACAGGATTATGAACACTGAAGCTTTCTTT. This encodes CASGNRIMNTEAFF.

The rearrangement links TRBV5-1 to TRBJ2-3; D is undetermined. Germline-derived CDR1 and CDR2 are SGHRS and YFSETQ. V lost 0 bases, J lost 6 bases, and 14 bases lay in between. CDR3 length: 15 residues. For the CDR3, the DNA is TGCGCCAGCAGCTTGGGGGTGGTAACCTCCGATACGCAGTATTTT. Amino acids: CASSLGVVTSDTQYF.

V usage is TRBV10-3 and J usage is TRBJ1-1, with D possibly being TRBD1 (6 bases). The CDR3 sequence is 16 residues long. V gave up 6 bases and J gave up 2 bases, with 19 bases separating them. CDR1 and CDR2 from the germline V gene are ENHRY and SYGVKD. The chain's CDR3 is CAISTILGQFNTEAFF. The CDR3 bases are TGTGCCATCAGCACGATATTAGGACAGTTCAACACTGAAGCTTTCTTT.

This chain links TRBV7-8 with TRBJ1-4; D possibly corresponds to TRBD1 (5 bases). From germline, CDR1 is SGHVS and CDR2 FQNEAQ. The CDR3 sequence is 17 residues long. Trimming left V 5 bases short and J 0 bases short, with 16 bases between. The CDR3 reads CASSPSRGGSTNEKLFF. The CDR3 region has the DNA TGTGCCAGCAGCCCGAGTCGGGGCGGGTCAACTAATGAAAAACTGTTTTTT.

In this sample, this clone turned up once. J is TRBJ2-3 and V is TRBV5-1; 8 nucleotides line up with TRBD1. Germline CDR1 reads SGHRS; CDR2 reads YFSETQ. The CDR3 totals 13 residues. J lost 1 base, V lost 9 bases, and 4 bases had no gene match. The CDR3 nucleotides are TGCGCCACCTCGGGACAGGGCACAGATACGCAGTATTTT. It specifies CATSGQGTDTQYF.

This rearrangement joins TRBV6-5 to TRBJ2-7, with D perhaps being TRBD1 or TRBD2 (5 bases each). Trimming stripped 6 bases from V and 4 bases from J, with 16 bases between. The CDR3 length is 14 residues. CDR1 and CDR2 (germline): MNHEY, SVGAGI. CDR3 residues: CASSSGARGYEQYF. CDR3 nucleotide sequence: TGTGCCAGCAGCTCCGGGGCGAGAGGATACGAGCAGTACTTC.

This sequence joins TRBV6-6 and TRBJ2-3; TRBD2 matches at 10 bases. The CDR3 runs 16 residues. The ends lost 5 bases at V and 1 base at J; junction bases unmatched: 6. CDR1 and CDR2 from the germline V gene are MNHNY and SVGAGI (reference sequence). This CDR3 is CASSSGRGSRTDTQYF. CDR3 nucleotides: TGTGCCAGCAGTAGCGGGAGGGGATCCCGCACAGATACGCAGTATTTT.

This chain uses TRBV18 with TRBJ2-1; 7 bases fit TRBD1. Trimming cost V 0 bases and J 3 bases; bases outside gene matches: 8. Germline V gene data show CDR1 as KGHSH and CDR2 as LQKENI. The CDR3 spans 17 residues. CDR3 residues: CASSPPRQGNYYNEQFF. The CDR3 DNA reads TGTGCCAGCTCACCACCGAGACAGGGCAACTACTACAATGAGCAGTTCTTC.

This chain connects TRBV27 to TRBJ2-1; 8 positions match TRBD1. CDR3 length: 14 amino acids. V dropped 8 bases and J dropped 8; count of bases not matched to a gene: 11. The germline V gene encodes CDR1 MNHEY and CDR2 SMNVEV (reference sequence). CDR3 residues: CASRPGTGFYEQFF. CDR3 DNA sequence: TGTGCCAGCCGACCCGGGACAGGTTTTTATGAGCAGTTCTTC.

Concerning this clone: The sample has other DNA sequences that encode this CDR3 too. The gene calls are TRBV6-5 and TRBJ2-1; D remains ambiguous. The CDR3 has 11 residues. CDR1 MNHEY and CDR2 SVGAGI come from the germline V gene. Trimming took off 1 base at V and 7 bases at J, with 2 bases between the two ends. CDR3 in amino acids: CASSYLNEQFF. The CDR3 coding sequence is TGTGCCAGCAGTTACTTGAATGAGCAGTTCTTC.

The rearrangement links TRBV7-2 to TRBJ2-7; D possibly corresponds to TRBD2 (5 bases). Trimming took 2 bases from V and 0 from J, leaving 14 bases between them. The CDR3 consists of 16 residues. The germline gives CDR1 SGHTA, CDR2 FQGNSA. The CDR3 coding sequence is TGTGCCAGCAGCTTAAACCCCAGCGGATCCTCCTACGAGCAGTACTTC. It yields the protein CASSLNPSGSSYEQYF.

The gene calls are TRBV18 and TRBJ1-2; D is uncertain. Trimming took off 0 bases at V and 6 bases at J, with 8 bases between the two ends. This CDR3 is 13 amino acids long. Per germline, CDR1 KGHSH and CDR2 LQKENI. This CDR3 reads CASSPPGRDGYTF. The CDR3 bases are TGTGCCAGCTCACCACCAGGGCGCGATGGCTACACCTTC.

The rearrangement uses TRBV28 and TRBJ1-3, with 8 positions matching TRBD1. This CDR3 region has 15 residues. Germline V gives CDR1 MDHEN, CDR2 SYDVKM. J lost 5 bases, V lost 6 bases, and 9 bases had no gene match. The CDR3 loop reads CASSLMDRDRNTIYF. CDR3 coding DNA: TGTGCCAGCAGCCTCATGGACAGGGATAGAAACACCATATATTTT.

The rearrangement links TRBV9 to TRBJ1-1; D might be TRBD1 (5 bases). CDR1 is SGDLS, CDR2 YYNGEE, per germline. The CDR3 covers 14 residues. V was clipped by 0 bases and J by 8 bases, with 14 bases between them. The CDR3 protein is CASSVVQQVSEAFF. Here the CDR3 DNA reads TGTGCCAGCAGCGTAGTCCAACAGGTTTCGGAAGCTTTCTTT.